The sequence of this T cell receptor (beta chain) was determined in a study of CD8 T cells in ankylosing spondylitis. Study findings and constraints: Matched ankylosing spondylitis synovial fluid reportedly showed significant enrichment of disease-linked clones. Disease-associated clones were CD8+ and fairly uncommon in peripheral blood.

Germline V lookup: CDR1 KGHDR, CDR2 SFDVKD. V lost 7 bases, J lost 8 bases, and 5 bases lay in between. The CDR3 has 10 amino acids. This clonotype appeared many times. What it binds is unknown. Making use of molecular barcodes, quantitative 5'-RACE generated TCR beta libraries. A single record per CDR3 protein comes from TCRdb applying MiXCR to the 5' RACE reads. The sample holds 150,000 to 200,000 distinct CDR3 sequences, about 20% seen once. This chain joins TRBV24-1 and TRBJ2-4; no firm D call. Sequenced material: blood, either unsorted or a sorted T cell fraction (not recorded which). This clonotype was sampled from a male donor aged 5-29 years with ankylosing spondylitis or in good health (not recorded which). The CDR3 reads CATSADIQYF. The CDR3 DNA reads TGTGCCACCAGCGCAGACATTCAGTACTTC.